What follows is one TCR beta chain and its context. The antigen remains undetermined. The data originate from a study of cytomegalovirus exposure and HLA in healthy donors. Sequenced by immunoSEQ multiplex PCR; TCRdb stores in-frame clones only, minus some. The sample has roughly 150,000 clones, nearly 90% seen once; the top ten hold around 10%. The donors were part of the validation cohort of roughly 130 subjects. That cohort was separate from the first cohort, which comprised some 670 subjects. Germline assignment: CDR1 SEHNR and CDR2 FQNEAQ (reference sequence). Trimming took 5 bases from V and 2 from J, leaving 16 bases between them. The CDR3 spans 16 residues. Study conclusions and caveats: Researchers counted roughly 150 TCR beta chains as cytomegalovirus-associated.

The sample taken for sequencing was PBMCs. This clonotype originated in a young woman in good health and CMV-seropositive. This chain uses TRBV7-9 with TRBJ1-3, with D perhaps matching TRBD1 (6 bases). For the CDR3, the DNA is TGTGCCAGCAGCCCTAGCGCGGGGGGCACTGGAAACACCATATATTTT. Its translation is CASSPSAGGTGNTIYF.